This T cell receptor (beta chain) was identified during a study of PD-1 blockade in mismatch repair-deficient tumors. Across the whole study: Patients had more than ten mismatch repair-deficient cancer types, all previously treated and progressing.

This CDR3 is built from 13 residues. The ends were cut back, 1 base at V and 3 bases at J, with 6 bases in the middle. CDR1 is SGHDN, CDR2 FVKESK, per germline. Method: immunoSEQ multiplex PCR; TCRdb's copy keeps in-frame clones and lacks some. In the table there are around 100,000 clones, over 65% of which are singletons. This TCR derives from an adult with mismatch repair-deficient cancer. V usage is TRBV14 and J usage is TRBJ1-2; D gene uncertain. The sequencing here drew on peripheral blood, taken 60 to 65 weeks after starting pembrolizumab. CDR3: CASSQGADYGYTF. CDR3 in DNA: TGTGCCAGCAGCCAAGGGGCAGACTATGGCTACACCTTC.